Below are 9 T cell receptor beta chains sequenced from a single sample in a study of glioma-infiltrating T cells. Using RNA template, CDR3s of TCR alpha and beta were amplified with iRepertoire arm-PCR. A single record per CDR3 protein comes from TCRdb applying MiXCR to the multiplex PCR reads. The sample has around 21,000 distinct CDR3 sequences, around 24% seen once. Sequenced: glioma tissue, nonneoplastic brain tissue, or PBMCs (not recorded which). All receptors come from a human donor with low-grade glioma or glioblastoma, undergoing nonglioma brain surgery, or in good health (not recorded which).

This clonotype turned up a few times. The junction shows a germline mismatch at one end, possibly a read error. V usage is TRBV7-2 and J usage is TRBJ2-7; D remains unclear. The CDR3 has 13 amino acids. Germline V lookup: CDR1 SGHTA, CDR2 FQGNSA. Here the CDR3 DNA reads TGTGCCCGCAGCTTTCCGGTTTCTTACGAGCAGTACTTC. Translating it yields CARSFPVSYEQYF.

This clonotype showed up many times. The chain uses TRBV24-1 and TRBJ2-5, with TRBD1 as a possible D gene (6 bases). Between the trimmed V and J ends, which lost 9 bases and 5 bases, there was a span of 9 bases. Germline V gene data show CDR1 as KGHDR and CDR2 as SFDVKD. This CDR3 has 11 amino acids. CDR3 nucleotide sequence: TGTGCCACCCAAAGGGGGGAGACCCAGTACTTC. Its protein is CATQRGETQYF.

A word on this clonotype: Given a much more abundant clone one base away, this may be a read error. The DNA for the CDR3 is TGCAGTGCTAGAGTAAAAGGCCTACAAGAGACCCAGTACTTC. The encoded protein is CSARVKGLQETQYF. The V call is TRBV20-1, the J call TRBJ2-5; D gene unclear. Per germline, CDR1 DFQATT and CDR2 SNEGSKA (reference sequence). CDR3 length: 14 residues. V was trimmed by 1 base and J by 2 bases, leaving 11 bases between them.

About this clonotype itself: This may come from a read error, since a much larger clone is one base off. The final CDR3 position lacks the conserved phenylalanine or tryptophan, pointing to a likely read error. It is unclear where the CDR3 begins or ends on the DNA, so no DNA is shown, and the CDR3 is as TCRdb lists it. The V call is TRBV14, the J call TRBJ2-1; TRBD1, the D gene given by the table, was not confirmed from the DNA. The CDR3 spans 13 amino acids, including both terminal residues. Germline lookup yields CDR1 SGHDN and CDR2 FVKESK. The CDR3 is CASSSSGVPAPFS.

This clonotype was recorded many times. The chain recombines TRBV6-1 with TRBJ1-2, with 8 nucleotides matching TRBD1. The trim removed 6 bases at V and 8 bases at J, leaving 2 bases unmatched. CDR3 size: 11 residues. The germline V gene encodes CDR1 MNHNS and CDR2 SASEGT. DNA of the CDR3: TGTGCCAGCAGCCCAGGGGGCGGCTACACCTTC. Amino acid sequence: CASSPGGGYTF.

This sequence joins TRBV6-2 or TRBV6-3 and TRBJ2-7, with TRBD1 identical over 8 bases. Per germline, CDR1 MNHEY and CDR2 SVGEGT. Trimming took 6 bases from V and 3 from J; bases not matched to a gene: 19. The CDR3 spans 18 residues. CDR3 loop: CASSRHYQDRGLLYEQYF. CDR3 in DNA: TGTGCCAGCAGCCGACATTACCAAGACAGGGGATTACTCTACGAGCAGTACTTC.

The rearrangement joins TRBV3-1 to TRBJ1-6; D is ambiguous. The germline CDR1 and CDR2 sequences are LGHDT and YNNKEL (reference sequence). The germline V and J ends were trimmed by 4 bases and 4 bases, with 11 bases remaining between them. The CDR3 length is 15 residues. The CDR3 bases are TGTGCCAGCAGCCGTTCGGATCAATATAATTCACCCCTCCACTTT. It translates to CASSRSDQYNSPLHF.

Relative to its sample, this clonotype is medium-sized. This chain connects TRBV28 to TRBJ1-4; the D gene is possibly TRBD1 (5 bases). V was pared by 3 bases and J by 9 bases, with 5 bases between. The CDR3 loop spans 11 amino acids. Germline CDR1 is MDHEN and CDR2 is SYDVKM. The CDR3 sequence is CASSLGQKLFF. CDR3 in DNA: TGTGCCAGCAGTTTGGGACAAAAACTGTTTTTT.

Many counts were recorded for this clonotype. This rearrangement joins TRBV20-1 to TRBJ2-1; either TRBD1 or TRBD2 may supply D (6 bases each). CDR3 length equals 16 residues. Germline loops: CDR1 DFQATT, CDR2 SNEGSKA (reference sequence). V was shortened by 2 bases and J by 7 bases, with 21 bases between the two germline ends. CDR3 sequence (DNA): TGCAGTGCTAGACCTCCACAGGGACTCCCGGGGAATGAGCAGTTCTTC. This sequence encodes CSARPPQGLPGNEQFF.